The clone carrying this T cell receptor beta chain was seen a handful of times. The data belong to a study of T cells in Graves' hyperthyroidism and ophthalmopathy. The source material, RNA transcripts, was used to amplify TCR beta CDR3 regions. During a first-round RT-PCR of the TCR CDR3, the HTBI primer set was used. One entry per CDR3 protein results from TCRdb running MiXCR on the multiplex PCR reads. The sample has more than 600,000 distinct CDR3 sequences, approximately 16% seen once; the top ten hold about 8.4%. Germline-derived CDR1 and CDR2 are MNHGY and SVAAGI. The V end was cut by 7 bases, the J end by 1 base, with 11 bases between. The CDR3 covers 14 residues.

The source of this sequence is a man in his late teens or twenties with Graves' hyperthyroidism. The V gene is TRBV6-9, the J gene TRBJ2-1, with D possibly TRBD2 on 5 matching bases. The sample consisted of blood. The CDR3 sequence: CASNPGVSYNEQFF. For the CDR3, the DNA is TGTGCCAGCAACCCCGGGGTATCCTACAATGAGCAGTTCTTC.